Following are 27 T cell receptor beta chains from one sample sequenced in a study of blood T cell repertoires in COVID-19. Sequenced by immunoSEQ multiplex PCR; TCRdb stores in-frame clones only, minus some. The top ten hold approximately 40% of the sample, which has 70,000 to 80,000 clones, around 83% seen once. Sequencing input: peripheral blood. Source of these receptors: a man aged 80 or over with acute or convalescent COVID-19.

This rearrangement joins TRBV10-3 to TRBJ2-2, with 7 bases matching TRBD1. V lost 2 bases to trimming and J lost 4 bases; unmatched junction nucleotides: 4. The CDR3 extends over 15 amino acids. Germline CDR1 reads ENHRY; CDR2 reads SYGVKD. CDR3 bases: TGTGCCATCAGTGAGCCCGGACAGGTCACCGGGGAGCTGTTTTTT. Translating it yields CAISEPGQVTGELFF.

The V gene is TRBV7-8, the J gene TRBJ1-6, with D perhaps TRBD1 (5 bases). The germline CDR1 and CDR2 sequences are SGHVS and FQNEAQ. Trimming cost V 8 bases and J 7 bases, with 15 bases left between them. This CDR3 contains 14 residues. The CDR3 DNA follows: TGTGCCAGCTCTGCACAGGCGGCAAATTCACCCCTCCACTTT. It translates to CASSAQAANSPLHF. Combining the CDR3 with reference TRBV7-8 and TRBJ1-6 gives the whole variable domain GAGVSQSPRYKVAKRGQDVALRCDPISGHVSLFWYQQALGQGPEFLTYFQNEAQLDKSGLPSDRFFAERPEGSVSTLKIQRTQQEDSAVYLCASSAQAANSPLHFGNGTRLTVT.

The chain recombines TRBV5-1 with TRBJ1-3; possibly TRBD1 for D (6 bases). Germline values: CDR1 SGHRS, CDR2 YFSETQ. This CDR3 is 15 amino acids long. V lost 4 bases and J lost 6, with 17 bases in between. The CDR3 reads CASSLQGMSQNTIYF. The CDR3 coding sequence is TGCGCCAGCAGCCTACAGGGAATGTCGCAAAACACCATATATTTT.

The chain employs TRBV7-9 and TRBJ2-7, with TRBD1 as a possible D gene (6 bases). Between the trimmed V and J ends, which lost 5 bases and 4 bases, there was a span of 9 bases. CDR3 length: 12 amino acids. Germline lookup yields CDR1 SEHNR and CDR2 FQNEAQ (reference sequence). CDR3 DNA: TGTGCCAGCAGCGAGCAGGGGTACGAGCAGTACTTC. This encodes CASSEQGYEQYF.

The rearrangement uses TRBV4-2 and TRBJ2-3, with a weak D call TRBD1 (7 bases). Germline values: CDR1 LGHNA, CDR2 YNFKEQ. V lost 0 bases and J 4 bases, leaving 11 bases between the germline ends. The CDR3 extends over 15 amino acids. The CDR3 is CASSQDRGAPDTQYF. CDR3 sequence (DNA): TGTGCCAGCAGCCAAGACAGGGGGGCCCCAGATACGCAGTATTTT.

DNA of the CDR3: TGTGCCAGCAGGCGACAGGGCGGCTACACCTTC. Amino acid sequence: CASRRQGGYTF. The V and J genes are TRBV28 and TRBJ1-2; 7 nucleotides align to TRBD1. V was pared by 6 bases and J by 8 bases, with 3 bases of the junction left unmatched. This CDR3 region has 11 residues. Germline V gene sequence: CDR1 MDHEN, CDR2 SYDVKM.

V and J are TRBV12-5 and TRBJ2-2; D unclear. Germline V gene sequence: CDR1 LGHNT, CDR2 FRNRAP. The CDR3 covers 14 residues. V was shortened by 1 base and J by 1 base, with 4 bases between the two germline ends. The CDR3 region has the DNA TGTGCTAGTGGTTTGGGACAGAACACCGGGGAGCTGTTTTTT. It yields the protein CASGLGQNTGELFF.

Note on this clone: The CDR3 does not end in the conserved phenylalanine or tryptophan, so this is likely a read error. No DNA is shown, since the ends of the CDR3 on it are uncertain; the CDR3 is the one TCRdb lists. V and J are TRBV5-1 and TRBJ2-7; the D call of TRBD1 is as the table states it, not checked on the DNA. The CDR3 comprises 12 residues, both ends counted. Per germline, CDR1 SGHRS and CDR2 YFSETQ. CDR3 in amino acids: CASSRTGGEGLL.

The V gene is TRBV3-1 (or the pseudogene TRBV3-2), the J gene TRBJ2-1, with TRBD1 matching over 7 bases. CDR1 and CDR2 from the germline V gene are LGHDT and YNNKEL (reference sequence). Trimming at V came to 4 bases and at J to 0 bases, leaving 3 bases not matched to a gene. The CDR3 is 15 amino acids. The CDR3 sequence: CASSRDRASYNEQFF. CDR3 coding DNA: TGTGCCAGCAGCCGAGACAGGGCCTCCTACAATGAGCAGTTCTTC.

V gene TRBV7-2 combines with J gene TRBJ2-1, with a weak D call TRBD2 (6 bases). The CDR3 contains 15 residues. With 5 bases removed from V and 8 bases from J, the gap between germline ends came to 19 bases. Per germline, CDR1 SGHTA and CDR2 FQGNSA. The CDR3 sequence: CASSAMAGISYEQFF. In DNA form, the CDR3 reads TGTGCCAGCAGCGCGATGGCGGGAATTAGCTATGAGCAGTTCTTC.

The table lists this clone with a count of one. The chain employs TRBV7-2 and TRBJ1-4, with 11 bases identical to TRBD1. V was pared by 5 bases and J by 7 bases, with 9 bases of the junction left unmatched. CDR3 size: 16 residues. Germline CDR1 reads SGHTA; CDR2 reads FQGNSA. For the CDR3, the DNA is TGTGCCAGCAGCCTCACTCGGACAGGGGGCCTTGAAAAACTGTTTTTT. Its protein product is CASSLTRTGGLEKLFF.

CDR3 DNA sequence: TGTGCCAGCAGCTTAGGCGGTGGGACTGAAGCTTTCTTT. It translates to CASSLGGGTEAFF. The rearrangement joins TRBV7-8 to TRBJ1-1; D not resolved. Germline values: CDR1 SGHVS, CDR2 FQNEAQ. The V and J ends lost 1 base and 5 bases respectively, with 8 bases between them. The CDR3 consists of 13 residues.

The V and J genes are TRBV6-2 or TRBV6-3 and TRBJ1-1; unclear D gene. Germline V gives CDR1 MNHEY, CDR2 SVGEGT. This CDR3 is built from 11 residues. The V end was cut by 3 bases, the J end by 7 bases, with 6 bases between. The CDR3 DNA reads as TGTGCCAGCAGTTATTCTCTTGAAGCTTTCTTT. This translates into CASSYSLEAFF.

This sequence joins TRBV7-2 and TRBJ2-5, with a tentative D call TRBD1 (5 bases). Trimming left V 1 base short and J 5 bases short, with 8 bases between. The CDR3 totals 13 residues. Germline V gives CDR1 SGHTA, CDR2 FQGNSA. The CDR3 nucleotides are TGTGCCAGCAGCTTAGACAGGCGGGAGACCCAGTACTTC. Protein: CASSLDRRETQYF.

The gene calls are TRBV28 and TRBJ1-5; TRBD1 might be the D (5 bases). CDR1 is MDHEN and CDR2 is SYDVKM in the germline V gene. The CDR3 extends over 16 amino acids. V was trimmed by 5 bases and J by 1 base, leaving 15 bases between them. CDR3 bases: TGTGCCAGCAGTCCCAGGAGGGGAGGGAGCAATCAGCCCCAGCATTTT. It translates to CASSPRRGGSNQPQHF.

This chain links TRBV7-9 with TRBJ1-1, with D possibly TRBD1 on 5 matching bases. Germline assignment: CDR1 SEHNR and CDR2 FQNEAQ (reference sequence). V was clipped by 7 bases and J by 2 bases, with 11 bases between them. The CDR3 runs to 13 residues. CDR3: CASTLGTNTEAFF. CDR3 nucleotides: TGTGCCAGCACCCTAGGGACTAACACTGAAGCTTTCTTT.

The V and J genes are TRBV2 and TRBJ2-7; the match to TRBD1 covers 7 bases. The CDR3 loop spans 15 amino acids. Trimming at V came to 4 bases and at J to 12 bases, leaving 18 bases not matched to a gene. Germline-derived CDR1 and CDR2 are SNHLY and FYNNEI. For the CDR3, the DNA is TGTGCCAGCAGTGCACAGGGGACCCCCGTCGACCGACGGTACTTC. Residues: CASSAQGTPVDRRYF.

The chain links TRBV6-5 to TRBJ1-5, with 8 nucleotides matching TRBD1. The germline CDR1 and CDR2 sequences are MNHEY and SVGAGI. J gave up 4 bases and V 10 bases, and 12 bases lay outside the gene matches. This CDR3 spans 15 amino acids. The CDR3 loop is CAISEQDRANQPQHF. CDR3 sequence (DNA): TGTGCCATCTCCGAGCAGGACAGGGCTAATCAGCCCCAGCATTTT.

The V call is TRBV20-1, the J call TRBJ1-4; D is unclear. CDR1 and CDR2 (germline): DFQATT, SNEGSKA (reference sequence). The ends were cut back, 7 bases at V and 3 bases at J, with 6 bases in the middle. The CDR3 length is 11 residues. The CDR3 sequence: CSGAANEKLFF. The CDR3 DNA is TGCAGTGGGGCCGCTAATGAAAAACTGTTTTTT.

The V call is TRBV5-1, the J call TRBJ2-7; 11 positions match TRBD1. After removal of 0 bases from V and 7 bases from J, the junction contained 6 bases not matched to a gene. The germline V gene has CDR1 SGHRS and CDR2 YFSETQ. This CDR3 spans 15 amino acids. Written as DNA, the CDR3 is TGCGCCAGCAGCTTGGATGGGACAGGGGGTAGGGAGCAGTACTTC. This translates into CASSLDGTGGREQYF.

This chain connects TRBV7-2 to TRBJ2-5; tentative D call: TRBD1 (5 bases). The CDR3 loop spans 13 amino acids. Trimming shortened V by 3 bases and J by 3 bases, and 8 bases separated the two germline ends. Germline CDR1 and CDR2: SGHTA and FQGNSA. CDR3 nucleotide sequence: TGTGCCAGCAGCTTCGACAGAGAAGAGACCCAGTACTTC. As protein: CASSFDREETQYF.

The CDR3 DNA follows: TGCAGCGTTGCCCCCGATCTCGGCGAGCAGTACTTC. This gives the protein CSVAPDLGEQYF. V is TRBV29-1 and J is TRBJ2-7; D gene ambiguous. CDR3 length: 12 amino acids. The germline V and J ends were trimmed by 4 bases and 6 bases, with 13 bases remaining between them. Germline assignment: CDR1 SQVTM and CDR2 ANQGSEA.

V and J are TRBV7-8 and TRBJ2-7, with D unresolved. V gave up 1 base and J gave up 3 bases, with 7 bases separating them. The CDR3 consists of 13 residues. Germline V gene lookup returns CDR1 SGHVS and CDR2 FQNEAQ. For the CDR3, the DNA is TGTGCCAGCAGCTTAGGGCAGGTCTACGAGCAGTACTTC. Translated, it gives CASSLGQVYEQYF.

Only one count was recorded for this clone. The rearrangement links TRBV19 to TRBJ2-3; D gene unclear. The CDR3 consists of 13 residues. CDR1 is LNHDA and CDR2 is SQIVND in the germline V gene (reference sequence). V lost 5 bases and J lost 2, with 8 bases in between. This CDR3 reads CASSLGSTDTQYF. The CDR3 DNA reads as TGTGCCAGTAGTCTCGGGTCCACAGATACGCAGTATTTT.

The J gene is TRBJ2-3, the V gene TRBV24-1; D is uncertain. Trimming cost V 1 base and J 4 bases, with 5 bases left between them. From germline, CDR1 is KGHDR and CDR2 SFDVKD. The CDR3 is 13 residues long. DNA of the CDR3: TGTGCCACCAGTGATTTTTTAGCAGATACGCAGTATTTT. It encodes CATSDFLADTQYF.

The CDR3 reads CASSISVGGTYNSPLHF. The CDR3 DNA is TGCGCCAGCAGCATTAGTGTTGGGGGGACCTATAATTCACCCCTCCACTTT. The chain combines TRBV5-1 with TRBJ1-6; the D gene is possibly TRBD1 (5 bases). Per germline, CDR1 SGHRS and CDR2 YFSETQ. V was shortened by 4 bases and J by 2 bases, with 16 bases between the two germline ends. CDR3 length: 17 amino acids.

This clone appeared once. The rearrangement joins TRBV5-4 to TRBJ2-1; 7 nucleotides agree with TRBD1. V shed 4 bases and J 0 bases; nucleotides not matched to a gene: 13. The CDR3 runs to 18 residues. Germline-derived CDR1 and CDR2 are SGHNT and YYREEE (reference sequence). The DNA for the CDR3 is TGTGCCAGCAGCCGGCGACTCATGACAGGGAGCTCCTACAATGAGCAGTTCTTC. This sequence encodes CASSRRLMTGSSYNEQFF.